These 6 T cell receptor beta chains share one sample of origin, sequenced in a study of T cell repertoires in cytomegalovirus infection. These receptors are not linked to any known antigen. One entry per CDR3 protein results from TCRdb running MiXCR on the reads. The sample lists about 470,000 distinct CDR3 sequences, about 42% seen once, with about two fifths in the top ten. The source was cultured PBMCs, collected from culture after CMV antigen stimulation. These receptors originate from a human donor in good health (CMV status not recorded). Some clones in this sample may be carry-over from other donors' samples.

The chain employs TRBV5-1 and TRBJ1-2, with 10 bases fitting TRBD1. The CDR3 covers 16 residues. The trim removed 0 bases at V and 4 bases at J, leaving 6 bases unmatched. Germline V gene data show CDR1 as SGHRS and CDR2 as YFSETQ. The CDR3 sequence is CASSLARQGASYGYTF. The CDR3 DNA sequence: TGCGCCAGCAGCTTGGCGAGACAGGGGGCATCCTATGGCTACACCTTC.

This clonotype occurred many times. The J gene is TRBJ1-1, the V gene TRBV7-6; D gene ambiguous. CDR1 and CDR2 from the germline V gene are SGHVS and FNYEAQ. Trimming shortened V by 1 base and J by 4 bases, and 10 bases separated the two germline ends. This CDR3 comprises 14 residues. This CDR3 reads CASSLVGLGTEAFF. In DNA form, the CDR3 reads TGTGCCAGCAGCTTAGTTGGGTTAGGCACTGAAGCTTTCTTT.

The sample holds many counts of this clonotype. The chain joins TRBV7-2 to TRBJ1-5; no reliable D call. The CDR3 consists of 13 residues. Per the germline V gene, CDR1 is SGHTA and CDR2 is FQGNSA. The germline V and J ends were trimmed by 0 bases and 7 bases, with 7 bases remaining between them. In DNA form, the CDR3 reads TGTGCCAGCAGCTTAGCTGGGCAGCAGCCCCAGCATTTT. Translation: CASSLAGQQPQHF.

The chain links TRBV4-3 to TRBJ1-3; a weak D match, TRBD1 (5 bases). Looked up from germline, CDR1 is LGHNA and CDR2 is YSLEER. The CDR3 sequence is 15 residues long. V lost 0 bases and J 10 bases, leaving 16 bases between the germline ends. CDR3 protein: CASSQDWGAETTIYF. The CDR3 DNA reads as TGCGCCAGCAGCCAAGATTGGGGCGCCGAAACAACCATATATTTT.

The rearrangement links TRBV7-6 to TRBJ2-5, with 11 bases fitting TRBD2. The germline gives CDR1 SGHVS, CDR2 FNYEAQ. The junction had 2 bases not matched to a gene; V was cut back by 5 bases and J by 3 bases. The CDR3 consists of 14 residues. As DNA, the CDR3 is TGTGCCAGCAGCGAACTAGCGGGAGAAGAGACCCAGTACTTC. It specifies CASSELAGEETQYF.

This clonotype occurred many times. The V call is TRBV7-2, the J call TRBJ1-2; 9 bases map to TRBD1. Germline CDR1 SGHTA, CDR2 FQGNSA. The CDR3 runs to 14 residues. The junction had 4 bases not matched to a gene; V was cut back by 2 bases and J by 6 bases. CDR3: CASSLRTGEDGYTF. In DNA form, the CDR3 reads TGTGCCAGCAGCTTACGGACAGGGGAGGATGGCTACACCTTC.